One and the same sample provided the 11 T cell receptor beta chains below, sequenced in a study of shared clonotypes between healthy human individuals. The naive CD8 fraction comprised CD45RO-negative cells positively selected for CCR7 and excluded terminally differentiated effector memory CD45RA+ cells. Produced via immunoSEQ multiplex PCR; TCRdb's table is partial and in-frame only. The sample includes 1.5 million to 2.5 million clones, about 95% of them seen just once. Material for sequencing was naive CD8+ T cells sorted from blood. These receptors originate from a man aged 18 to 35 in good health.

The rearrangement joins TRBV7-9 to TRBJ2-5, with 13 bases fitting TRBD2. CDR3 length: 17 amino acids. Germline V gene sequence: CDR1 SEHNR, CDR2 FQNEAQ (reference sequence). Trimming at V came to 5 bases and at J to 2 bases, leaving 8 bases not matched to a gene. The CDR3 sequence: CASSALAGGWSQETQYF. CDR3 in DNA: TGTGCCAGCAGCGCACTAGCGGGAGGGTGGAGTCAAGAGACCCAGTACTTC.

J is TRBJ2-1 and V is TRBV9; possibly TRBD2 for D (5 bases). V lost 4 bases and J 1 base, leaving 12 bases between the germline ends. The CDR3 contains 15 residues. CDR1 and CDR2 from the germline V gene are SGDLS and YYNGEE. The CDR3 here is CASSPRTGSYNEQFF. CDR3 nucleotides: TGTGCCAGCAGCCCCCGGACGGGATCCTACAATGAGCAGTTCTTC. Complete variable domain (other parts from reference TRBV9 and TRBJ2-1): DSGVTQTPKHLITATGQRVTLRCSPRSGDLSVYWYQQSLDQGLQFLIQYYNGEERAKGNILERFSAQQFPDLHSELNLSSLELGDSALYFCASSPRTGSYNEQFFGPGTRLTVL.

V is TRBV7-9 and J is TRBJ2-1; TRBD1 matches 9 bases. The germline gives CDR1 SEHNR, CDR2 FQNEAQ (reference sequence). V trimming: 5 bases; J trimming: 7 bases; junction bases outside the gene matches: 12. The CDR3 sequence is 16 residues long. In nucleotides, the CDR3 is TGTGCCAGCAGCCCGGGACAGGGCGGTCAGGGGAATGAGCAGTTCTTC. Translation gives CASSPGQGGQGNEQFF.

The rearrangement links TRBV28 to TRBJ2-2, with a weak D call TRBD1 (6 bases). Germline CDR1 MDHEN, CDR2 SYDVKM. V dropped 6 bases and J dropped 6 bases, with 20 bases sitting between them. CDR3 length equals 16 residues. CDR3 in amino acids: CASRSPGQGWAGELFF. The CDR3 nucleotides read TGTGCCAGCAGAAGTCCGGGACAAGGATGGGCCGGGGAGCTGTTTTTT.

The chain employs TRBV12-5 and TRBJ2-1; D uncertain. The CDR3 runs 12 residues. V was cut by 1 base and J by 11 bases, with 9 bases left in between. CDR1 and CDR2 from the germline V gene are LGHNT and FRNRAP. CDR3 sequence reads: CASGLGSSQQFF. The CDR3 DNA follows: TGTGCTAGTGGTTTGGGAAGCTCTCAGCAGTTCTTC.

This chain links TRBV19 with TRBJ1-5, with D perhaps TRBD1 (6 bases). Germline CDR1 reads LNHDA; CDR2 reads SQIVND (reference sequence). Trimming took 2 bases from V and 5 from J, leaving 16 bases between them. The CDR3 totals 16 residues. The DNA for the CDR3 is TGTGCCAGTAGTATAATTCTAGGGGCAGGGGATCAGCCCCAGCATTTT. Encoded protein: CASSIILGAGDQPQHF.

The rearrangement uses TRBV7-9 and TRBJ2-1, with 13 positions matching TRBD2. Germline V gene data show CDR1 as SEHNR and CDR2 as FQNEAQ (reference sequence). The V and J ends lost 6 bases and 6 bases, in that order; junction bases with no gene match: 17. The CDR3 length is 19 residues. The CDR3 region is CASSPTSGRPQGNPNEQFF. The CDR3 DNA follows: TGTGCCAGCAGTCCGACTAGCGGGAGGCCTCAGGGGAACCCCAATGAGCAGTTCTTC. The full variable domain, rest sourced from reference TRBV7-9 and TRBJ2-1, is DTGVSQNPRHKITKRGQNVTFRCDPISEHNRLYWYRQTLGQGPEFLTYFQNEAQLEKSRLLSDRFSAERPKGSFSTLEIQRTEQGDSAMYLCASSPTSGRPQGNPNEQFFGPGTRLTVL.

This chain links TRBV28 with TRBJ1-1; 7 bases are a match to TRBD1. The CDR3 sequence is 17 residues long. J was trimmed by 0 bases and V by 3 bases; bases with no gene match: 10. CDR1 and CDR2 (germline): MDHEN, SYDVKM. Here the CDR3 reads CASSFDSTGVMNTEAFF. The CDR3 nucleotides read TGTGCCAGCAGTTTTGATTCTACAGGGGTCATGAACACTGAAGCTTTCTTT. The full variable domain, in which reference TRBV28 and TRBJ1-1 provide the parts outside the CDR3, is DVKVTQSSRYLVKRTGEKVFLECVQDMDHENMFWYRQDPGLGLRLIYFSYDVKMKEKGDIPEGYSVSREKKERFSLILESASTNQTSMYLCASSFDSTGVMNTEAFFGQGTRLTVV.

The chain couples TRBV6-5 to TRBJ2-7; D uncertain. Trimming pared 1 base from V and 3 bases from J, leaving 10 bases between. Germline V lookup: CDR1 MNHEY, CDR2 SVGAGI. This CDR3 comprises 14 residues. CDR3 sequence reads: CASSYWGLGYEQYF. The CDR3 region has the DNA TGTGCCAGCAGTTACTGGGGTCTGGGCTACGAGCAGTACTTC.

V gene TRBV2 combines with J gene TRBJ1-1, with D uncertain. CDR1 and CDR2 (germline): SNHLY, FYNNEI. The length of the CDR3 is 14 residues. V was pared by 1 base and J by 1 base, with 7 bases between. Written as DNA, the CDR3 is TGTGCCAGCAGTGAAGTTAGACAGAACACTGAAGCTTTCTTT. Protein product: CASSEVRQNTEAFF.

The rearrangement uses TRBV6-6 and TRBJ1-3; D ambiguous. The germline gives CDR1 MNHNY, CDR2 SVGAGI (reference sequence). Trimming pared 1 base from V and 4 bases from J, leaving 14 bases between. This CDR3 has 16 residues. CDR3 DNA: TGTGCCAGCAGTTACTACCCGGACGCAGTAGGAAACACCATATATTTT. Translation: CASSYYPDAVGNTIYF.